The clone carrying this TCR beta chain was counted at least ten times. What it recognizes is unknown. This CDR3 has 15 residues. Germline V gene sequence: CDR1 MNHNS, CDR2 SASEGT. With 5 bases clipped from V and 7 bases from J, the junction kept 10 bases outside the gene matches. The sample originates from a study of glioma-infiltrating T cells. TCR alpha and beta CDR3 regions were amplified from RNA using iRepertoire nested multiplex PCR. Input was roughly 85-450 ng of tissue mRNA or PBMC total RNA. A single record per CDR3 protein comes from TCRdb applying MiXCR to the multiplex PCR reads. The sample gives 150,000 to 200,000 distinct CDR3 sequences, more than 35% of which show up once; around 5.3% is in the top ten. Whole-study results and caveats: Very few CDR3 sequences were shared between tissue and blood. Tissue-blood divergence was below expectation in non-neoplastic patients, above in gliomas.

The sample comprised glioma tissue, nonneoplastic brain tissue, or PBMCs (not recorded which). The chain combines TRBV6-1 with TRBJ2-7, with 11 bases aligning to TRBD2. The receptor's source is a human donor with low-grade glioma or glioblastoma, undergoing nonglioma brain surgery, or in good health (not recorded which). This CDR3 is CASSYTSGRPREQYF. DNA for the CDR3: TGTGCCAGCAGTTATACTAGCGGGAGACCAAGGGAGCAGTACTTC.